This TCR beta chain was sequenced in a study of shared clonotypes between healthy human individuals. Whole-study findings and limits: Since donors were few, the genetic and exposure-history diversity represented was limited. Clonotypes not shared had lower generation probabilities than those common to all four donors. Sampling covered blood only; tissue repertoires likely differ.

As concerns this clone: The antigen is unknown.

Clones were read by immunoSEQ multiplex PCR, and TCRdb kept only the in-frame ones, dropping some. The sample includes some 1.5 million clones, 95% to 99% of them seen just once. The CDR3 is 16 residues long. V was pared by 5 bases and J by 0 bases, with 14 bases between. CDR1 is MNHEY and CDR2 is SMNVEV in the germline V gene (reference sequence). CD4+ cell separation produced CD45RA+ naive and CD45RA-negative memory subsets. Source material: naive CD4+ T cells sorted from blood. Stated subset: CD45RA+ positively selected. The receptor was derived from a man younger than 45 in good health. The J gene is TRBJ1-5, the V gene TRBV27, with D possibly matching TRBD1 (5 bases). In nucleotides, the CDR3 is TGTGCCAGCAGTCCGTCCCCAGGGTATAGCAATCAGCCCCAGCATTTT. It codes for CASSPSPGYSNQPQHF.